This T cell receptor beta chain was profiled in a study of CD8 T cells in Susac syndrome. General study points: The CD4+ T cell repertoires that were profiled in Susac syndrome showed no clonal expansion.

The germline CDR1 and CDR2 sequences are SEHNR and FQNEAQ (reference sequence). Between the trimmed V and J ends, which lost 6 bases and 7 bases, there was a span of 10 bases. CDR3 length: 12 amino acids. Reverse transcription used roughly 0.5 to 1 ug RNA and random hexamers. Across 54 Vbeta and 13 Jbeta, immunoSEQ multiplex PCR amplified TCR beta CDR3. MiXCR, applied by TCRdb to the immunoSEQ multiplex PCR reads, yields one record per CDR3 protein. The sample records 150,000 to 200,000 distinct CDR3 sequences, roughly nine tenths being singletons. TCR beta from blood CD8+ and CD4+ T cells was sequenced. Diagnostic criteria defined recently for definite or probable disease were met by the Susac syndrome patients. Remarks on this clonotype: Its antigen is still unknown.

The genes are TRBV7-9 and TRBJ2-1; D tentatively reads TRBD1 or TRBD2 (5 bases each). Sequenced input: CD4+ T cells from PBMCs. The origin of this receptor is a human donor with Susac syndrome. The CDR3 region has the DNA TGTGCCAGCAGGCCGGGGCGGAATGAGCAGTTCTTC. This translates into CASRPGRNEQFF.